Listed here are 23 T cell receptor beta chains from one sample, sequenced in a study of blood T cell repertoires in COVID-19. This table comes from immunoSEQ multiplex PCR, and its TCRdb copy is limited to in-frame clones, with some not included. The sample has fewer than 450,000 clones, roughly 87% seen once. Sequenced sample: PBMCs or T cells enriched from blood (not recorded which). The receptors were sampled from a man between 18 and 35 years old who had recovered from COVID-19.

CDR3 nucleotide sequence: TGTGCCAATACGGGGGGACAGGGATATGGCTACACCTTC. It codes for CANTGGQGYGYTF. This sequence joins TRBV10-3 and TRBJ1-2, with TRBD1 matching 9 bases. Unmatched junction bases numbered 8, after V lost 10 bases and J lost 5 bases. CDR3 size: 13 residues. CDR1 is ENHRY and CDR2 is SYGVKD in the germline V gene.

This clone was detected a few times. V usage is TRBV5-5 and J usage is TRBJ1-2; 8 nucleotides agree with TRBD1. The V and J ends lost 0 bases and 4 bases, in that order; junction bases with no gene match: 5. The CDR3 covers 15 residues. In germline, CDR1 is SGHKS, CDR2 YYEKEE (reference sequence). CDR3 sequence (DNA): TGTGCCAGCAGCTTGGGGACAGGGATGGGCTATGGCTACACCTTC. It codes for CASSLGTGMGYGYTF.

The V and J genes are TRBV6-2 or TRBV6-3 and TRBJ2-7; 9 nucleotides line up with TRBD1. Germline V gene lookup returns CDR1 MNHEY and CDR2 SVGEGT. V trimming: 2 bases; J trimming: 7 bases; junction bases outside the gene matches: 9. The CDR3 totals 15 residues. The CDR3 reads CASSYPRTGVREQYF. In DNA, the CDR3 is TGTGCCAGCAGTTACCCCCGGACAGGGGTCCGAGAGCAGTACTTC.

This chain joins TRBV11-2 and TRBJ1-1; no firm D call. The length of the CDR3 is 13 residues. Trimming cost V 10 bases and J 1 base, with 13 bases left between them. Germline V lookup: CDR1 SGHAT, CDR2 FQNNGV. The CDR3 bases are TGTGCCACCCCGCTCACGGGGAACACTGAAGCTTTCTTT. Translated, it gives CATPLTGNTEAFF.

The chain has TRBV4-1 and TRBJ1-4; weak D call: TRBD1 (6 bases). CDR1 is MGHRA and CDR2 is YSYEKL in the germline V gene. CDR3 length equals 16 residues. The V end lost 0 bases, the J end lost 7 bases, and 15 bases lay between the germline ends. The CDR3 protein is CASSQDSGTTGEKLFF. The CDR3 nucleotides read TGCGCCAGCAGCCAAGATTCGGGGACAACAGGTGAAAAACTGTTTTTT.

The chain carries TRBV12-5 and TRBJ2-1; TRBD1 aligns across 7 bases. Unmatched junction bases numbered 9, after V lost 6 bases and J lost 4 bases. Germline CDR1 and CDR2: LGHNT and FRNRAP. This CDR3 is 15 amino acids long. CDR3 sequence (DNA): TGTGCTAGTGGCTTCCCGGGACAGAGATACAATGAGCAGTTCTTC. This sequence encodes CASGFPGQRYNEQFF.

J is TRBJ2-1 and V is TRBV5-1, with 8 positions matching TRBD2. The CDR3 length is 16 residues. Trimming at V came to 4 bases and at J to 8 bases, leaving 14 bases not matched to a gene. Germline V gene data show CDR1 as SGHRS and CDR2 as YFSETQ. The CDR3 region has the DNA TGCGCCAGCAGCCGAGGGGGGACTAGTTCGTCGGATGAGCAGTTCTTC. This codes for CASSRGGTSSSDEQFF. The whole variable domain, filled in from reference TRBV5-1 and TRBJ2-1, reads KAGVTQTPRYLIKTRGQQVTLSCSPISGHRSVSWYQQTPGQGLQFLFEYFSETQRNKGNFPGRFSGRQFSNSRSEMNVSTLELGDSALYLCASSRGGTSSSDEQFFGPGTRLTVL.

V usage is TRBV27 and J usage is TRBJ1-2; TRBD1 matches 7 bases. V gave up 6 bases and J gave up 4 bases; unmatched junction bases: 8. Germline V gives CDR1 MNHEY, CDR2 SMNVEV (reference sequence). CDR3 length equals 14 residues. CDR3 sequence reads: CASRLTGSSYGYTF. Here the CDR3 DNA reads TGTGCCAGCAGGTTGACAGGGTCATCCTATGGCTACACCTTC.

The rearrangement uses TRBV6-5 and TRBJ1-2, with D unclear. There are 12 residues in the CDR3. The germline CDR1 and CDR2 sequences are MNHEY and SVGAGI. V was shortened by 10 bases and J by 8 bases, with 17 bases between the two germline ends. The DNA for the CDR3 is TGTGCCACCGGACGGACTCAATGGGGCTACACCTTC. It encodes CATGRTQWGYTF.

The gene calls are TRBV4-2 and TRBJ2-1; 11 bases match TRBD2. CDR1 and CDR2 (germline): LGHNA, YNFKEQ. The ends lost 3 bases at V and 6 bases at J; junction bases unmatched: 7. The CDR3 is made up of 16 amino acids. In DNA, the CDR3 is TGTGCCAGCAGCCACAAACTAGCGGGAGATGGCAATGAGCAGTTCTTC. Amino acid sequence: CASSHKLAGDGNEQFF.

The chain uses TRBV19 and TRBJ1-3; the D is unclear. Germline values: CDR1 LNHDA, CDR2 SQIVND (reference sequence). The CDR3 contains 12 residues. CDR3 DNA: TGTGCGAGTCAGACTTCTGGAAACACCATATATTTT. Translated, it gives CASQTSGNTIYF.

The genes are TRBV5-8 and TRBJ2-7, with TRBD2 as a possible D gene (5 bases). Trimming removed 2 bases at V and 0 bases at J, with 15 bases between. Germline loops: CDR1 SGHTS, CDR2 YDEGEE. This CDR3 spans 16 amino acids. This CDR3 reads CASSLRGPHTSYEQYF. The CDR3 nucleotides are TGTGCCAGCAGCTTAAGAGGGCCCCACACCTCCTACGAGCAGTACTTC.

This clone came up once. The J gene is TRBJ1-6, the V gene TRBV19, with D possibly being TRBD1 (6 bases). The germline V gene has CDR1 LNHDA and CDR2 SQIVND (reference sequence). This CDR3 is 14 amino acids long. The V end lost 9 bases, the J end lost 7 bases, and 16 bases lay between the germline ends. This CDR3 is CASQLTGQNSPLHF. Written as DNA, the CDR3 is TGTGCCAGCCAATTGACCGGACAGAATTCACCCCTCCACTTT.

This clone was counted only a few times. V usage is TRBV14 and J usage is TRBJ1-2; a weak D match, TRBD1 (5 bases). In germline, CDR1 is SGHDN, CDR2 FVKESK. This CDR3 is 15 amino acids long. V was cut by 4 bases and J by 4 bases, with 16 bases left in between. The CDR3 nucleotides read TGTGCCAGCAGCCCCATGGCAGGGAAAGGCTATGGCTACACCTTC. Its translation: CASSPMAGKGYGYTF.

J is TRBJ2-3 and V is TRBV6-5; perhaps TRBD2 as D (5 bases). The V end lost 8 bases, the J end lost 0 bases, and 15 bases lay between the germline ends. The CDR3 extends over 15 amino acids. CDR1 and CDR2 from the germline V gene are MNHEY and SVGAGI. The CDR3 sequence is CASLEWGESTDTQYF. CDR3 in DNA: TGTGCCAGCCTGGAATGGGGAGAAAGCACAGATACGCAGTATTTT.

The V gene is TRBV30, the J gene TRBJ2-7; TRBD2 matches at 11 bases. CDR3 length: 14 amino acids. The ends lost 3 bases at V and 4 bases at J; junction bases unmatched: 5. CDR1 is GTSNPN, CDR2 SVGIG, per germline (reference sequence). CDR3 residues: CAWSLLAGEYEQYF. The CDR3 bases are TGTGCCTGGAGCTTACTAGCGGGGGAATACGAGCAGTACTTC.

V gene TRBV6-2 or TRBV6-3 combines with J gene TRBJ2-7; D gene unclear. The CDR3 has 13 residues. Germline loops: CDR1 MNHEY, CDR2 SVGEGT. V dropped 0 bases and J dropped 4 bases, with 7 bases sitting between them. Here the CDR3 reads CASSYSAPYEQYF. The CDR3 nucleotides are TGTGCCAGCAGTTACTCGGCCCCATACGAGCAGTACTTC.

The chain combines TRBV12-3 or TRBV12-4 with TRBJ2-5; the D gene is possibly TRBD2 (5 bases). This CDR3 spans 13 amino acids. The V and J ends lost 7 bases and 4 bases respectively, with 13 bases between them. This chain's CDR3 is CASTPGLRETQYF. CDR3 DNA: TGTGCCAGCACCCCCGGACTTCGAGAGACCCAGTACTTC.

This clone was seen a single time. CDR3 amino acids: CASSLDSSVDEQYF. The CDR3, as DNA: TGTGCCAGCAGCTTAGATTCGTCGGTGGACGAGCAGTACTTC. The V call is TRBV11-2, the J call TRBJ2-7, with D unresolved. Trimming stripped 0 bases from V and 5 bases from J, with 11 bases between. Germline V gene sequence: CDR1 SGHAT, CDR2 FQNNGV. The CDR3 contains 14 residues. The entire variable domain, with the rest obtained from reference TRBV11-2 and TRBJ2-7, is as follows: EAGVAQSPRYKIIEKRQSVAFWCNPISGHATLYWYQQILGQGPKLLIQFQNNGVVDDSQLPKDRFSAERLKGVDSTLKIQPAKLEDSAVYLCASSLDSSVDEQYFGPGTRLTVT.

This chain connects TRBV19 to TRBJ2-1; maybe TRBD2 (5 bases). CDR3 size: 14 residues. Germline loops: CDR1 LNHDA, CDR2 SQIVND (reference sequence). V was trimmed by 3 bases and J by 1 base, leaving 7 bases between them. CDR3 amino acids: CASSIGGSYNEQFF. DNA of the CDR3: TGTGCCAGTAGTATCGGCGGGTCCTACAATGAGCAGTTCTTC.

This rearrangement joins TRBV19 to TRBJ2-1; 7 nucleotides match TRBD2. Looked up from germline, CDR1 is LNHDA and CDR2 is SQIVND (reference sequence). CDR3 length: 15 amino acids. Trimming took 6 bases from V and 8 from J; bases not matched to a gene: 13. The CDR3 DNA is TGTGCCAGTAGGGCCGGACTAGGATATTTAGATGAGCAGTTCTTC. Residues: CASRAGLGYLDEQFF.

The chain links TRBV6-1 to TRBJ2-4, with TRBD2 identical over 11 bases. In germline, CDR1 is MNHNS, CDR2 SASEGT. CDR3 length equals 19 residues. After removal of 4 bases from V and 3 bases from J, the junction contained 14 bases not matched to a gene. CDR3 coding DNA: TGTGCCAGCAGTGTTAGCGGGAGGGCCGATGGGATGGTCAAAAACATTCAGTACTTC. Amino acids: CASSVSGRADGMVKNIQYF.

This clone was recorded once. The chain recombines TRBV7-3 with TRBJ1-1; no firm D call. Trimming stripped 4 bases from V and 5 bases from J, with 11 bases between. In germline, CDR1 is SGHTA, CDR2 FQGTGA. The CDR3 covers 13 residues. The CDR3 DNA reads as TGTGCCAGCAGCTCTAACGGGTGGACTGAAGCTTTCTTT. It codes for CASSSNGWTEAFF.